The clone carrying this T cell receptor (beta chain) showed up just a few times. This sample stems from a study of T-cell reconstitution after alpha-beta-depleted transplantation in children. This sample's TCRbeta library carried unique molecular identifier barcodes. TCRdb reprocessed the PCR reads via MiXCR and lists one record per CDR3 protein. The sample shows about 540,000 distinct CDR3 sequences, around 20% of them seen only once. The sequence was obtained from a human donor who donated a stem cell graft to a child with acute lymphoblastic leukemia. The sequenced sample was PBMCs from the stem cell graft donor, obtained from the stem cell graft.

The CDR3 region has the DNA TGCGCCAGCATGGGACAGTCGAGCTCCTACGAGCAGTACTTC. This sequence encodes CASMGQSSSYEQYF. The rearrangement joins TRBV5-1 to TRBJ2-7; 7 bases are a match to TRBD1. Germline V CDR1 and CDR2: SGHRS, YFSETQ. CDR3 length equals 14 residues. Unmatched junction bases numbered 6, after V lost 6 bases and J lost 0 bases.